The T cell receptor beta chain under discussion was sequenced for a study of blood T cell repertoires in COVID-19. CDR1 is GTSNPN, CDR2 SVGIG, per germline (reference sequence). Trimming cost V 5 bases and J 2 bases, with 12 bases left between them. The CDR3 totals 14 residues. Sequenced by immunoSEQ multiplex PCR; TCRdb stores in-frame clones only, minus some. Altogether fewer than 350,000 clones are present, around 89% being singletons, with the ten largest covering 1.5% to 2%. Recruitment covered about two dozen US areas and drew participants whose ages spanned roughly 18 to 89 years. This clone was counted a single time.

Input material: PBMCs or T cells enriched from blood (not recorded which). The clonotype was recovered from a woman aged 18-35 years with acute COVID-19. The chain uses TRBV30 and TRBJ2-2; D perhaps matches TRBD2 (5 bases). This chain's CDR3 is CAWGERTNTGELFF. The CDR3 coding sequence is TGTGCCTGGGGGGAACGGACTAACACCGGGGAGCTGTTTTTT. The variable domain in full, with the rest retrieved from reference TRBV30 and TRBJ2-2, is SQTIHQWPATLVQPVGSPLSLECTVEGTSNPNLYWYRQAAGRGLQLLFYSVGIGQISSEVPQNLSASRPQDRQFILSSKKLLLSDSGFYLCAWGERTNTGELFFGEGSRLTVL.